The 28 T cell receptor beta chains in this list originate from one sample, sequenced in a study of cytomegalovirus exposure and HLA in healthy donors. TCRdb keeps only in-frame clones here, not all; method: immunoSEQ multiplex PCR. The sample yields 120,000 to 150,000 clones, about 87% seen once. Input material: PBMCs. Source of these receptors: a young man in good health and CMV-seropositive.

This clone is medium-sized within its sample. The J gene is TRBJ2-1, the V gene TRBV5-1; 9 bases line up with TRBD1. CDR3 length: 15 amino acids. From germline, CDR1 is SGHRS and CDR2 YFSETQ. Trimming at V came to 4 bases and at J to 5 bases, leaving 7 bases not matched to a gene. The CDR3 spells CASSPGTGRDNEQFF. The CDR3 bases are TGCGCCAGCAGCCCCGGGACAGGGCGTGACAATGAGCAGTTCTTC. The full variable domain, with the rest looked up from reference TRBV5-1 and TRBJ2-1, is KAGVTQTPRYLIKTRGQQVTLSCSPISGHRSVSWYQQTPGQGLQFLFEYFSETQRNKGNFPGRFSGRQFSNSRSEMNVSTLELGDSALYLCASSPGTGRDNEQFFGPGTRLTVL.

The V gene is TRBV4-1, the J gene TRBJ1-1; D possibly corresponds to TRBD1 (6 bases). This CDR3 spans 18 amino acids. Germline V gene data show CDR1 as MGHRA and CDR2 as YSYEKL. Between the trimmed V and J ends, which lost 2 bases and 0 bases, there was a span of 19 bases. The CDR3 reads CASSQSPGGGHMNTEAFF. The DNA of the CDR3 is TGCGCCAGCAGCCAAAGTCCCGGCGGGGGGCACATGAACACTGAAGCTTTCTTT.

V is TRBV6-1 and J is TRBJ1-1; D unresolved. Trimming took 2 bases from V and 8 from J, leaving 6 bases between them. Germline V gene lookup returns CDR1 MNHNS and CDR2 SASEGT. This CDR3 has 11 amino acids. DNA for the CDR3: TGTGCCAGCAGTGAACTCCCGGAAGCTTTCTTT. Amino acids: CASSELPEAFF.

V usage is TRBV9 and J usage is TRBJ2-1, with D possibly matching TRBD1 (6 bases). Germline V gives CDR1 SGDLS, CDR2 YYNGEE. V was cut by 3 bases and J by 8 bases, with 21 bases left in between. There are 16 residues in the CDR3. DNA for the CDR3: TGTGCCAGCAGCGCTATTCCGGGACACCGAGGGGATGAGCAGTTCTTC. Protein sequence: CASSAIPGHRGDEQFF.

Only a few counts were recorded for this clone. The chain is built from TRBV2 and TRBJ1-2, with D maybe TRBD1 (6 bases). With 6 bases removed from V and 2 bases from J, the gap between germline ends came to 10 bases. This CDR3 region has 13 residues. The germline CDR1 and CDR2 sequences are SNHLY and FYNNEI. The CDR3 here is CASSYQGNYGYTF. Written as DNA, the CDR3 is TGTGCCAGCAGCTATCAGGGGAACTATGGCTACACCTTC. The entire variable domain, with the rest obtained from reference TRBV2 and TRBJ1-2, is as follows: EPEVTQTPSHQVTQMGQEVILRCVPISNHLYFYWYRQILGQKVEFLVSFYNNEISEKSEIFDDQFSVERPDGSNFTLKIRSTKLEDSAMYFCASSYQGNYGYTFGSGTRLTVV.

The rearrangement joins TRBV28 to TRBJ1-1; D not resolved. The CDR3 is 14 amino acids. The ends were cut back, 5 bases at V and 8 bases at J, with 18 bases in the middle. Germline V lookup: CDR1 MDHEN, CDR2 SYDVKM. The CDR3 protein is CASSPSGRSAEAFF. DNA of the CDR3: TGTGCCAGCAGTCCCTCGGGGAGGTCGGCCGAAGCTTTCTTT.

The V gene is TRBV19, the J gene TRBJ1-1; D remains ambiguous. From germline, CDR1 is LNHDA and CDR2 SQIVND (reference sequence). There are 15 residues in the CDR3. The V end was cut by 5 bases, the J end by 6 bases, with 19 bases between. The CDR3 loop reads CASSVPLGEIPEAFF. DNA of the CDR3: TGTGCCAGTAGTGTCCCCCTCGGGGAAATTCCTGAAGCTTTCTTT.

This clone was picked up a small number of times. The V call is TRBV7-2, the J call TRBJ1-2; a possible D gene is TRBD1 (5 bases). CDR1 and CDR2 (germline): SGHTA, FQGNSA. Trimming left V 4 bases short and J 7 bases short, with 10 bases between. The CDR3 has 12 amino acids. For the CDR3, the DNA is TGTGCCAGCAGCTCGTTCGGGGGTGGCTACACCTTC. Residues: CASSSFGGGYTF.

This clone was counted between two and nine times. V is TRBV15 and J is TRBJ1-5; unclear D gene. The CDR3 has 12 amino acids. Germline values: CDR1 LNHNV, CDR2 YYDKDF (reference sequence). V was shortened by 3 bases and J by 4 bases, with 4 bases between the two germline ends. CDR3 protein: CATSRTNQPQHF. CDR3 DNA: TGTGCCACCAGCAGGACAAATCAGCCCCAGCATTTT.

The chain carries TRBV19 and TRBJ1-1; 9 bases match TRBD1. V lost 8 bases, J lost 4 bases, and 8 bases stayed unmatched. Germline lookup yields CDR1 LNHDA and CDR2 SQIVND (reference sequence). The CDR3 spans 14 residues. CDR3 DNA sequence: TGTGCCAGTGGAACACAGGGGGCAGGCACTGAAGCTTTCTTT. It codes for CASGTQGAGTEAFF.

V is TRBV5-1 and J is TRBJ2-2, with D uncertain. CDR1 and CDR2 (germline): SGHRS, YFSETQ. V lost 3 bases and J lost 2, with 14 bases in between. The CDR3 has 16 amino acids. Here the CDR3 reads CASSSLRGANTGELFF. The CDR3 bases are TGCGCCAGCAGCTCCTTACGCGGAGCTAACACCGGGGAGCTGTTTTTT.

Here the CDR3 DNA reads TGTGCCTGGAGTAGGGGGAAAGATCAGCCCCAGCATTTT. It is translated as CAWSRGKDQPQHF. This chain links TRBV30 with TRBJ1-5, with D possibly TRBD1 on 6 matching bases. Germline CDR1 reads GTSNPN; CDR2 reads SVGIG (reference sequence). The V end lost 2 bases, the J end lost 5 bases, and 10 bases lay between the germline ends. The CDR3 consists of 13 residues.

The chain joins TRBV19 to TRBJ2-7, with 11 bases that match TRBD2. Germline lookup yields CDR1 LNHDA and CDR2 SQIVND (reference sequence). J was trimmed by 0 bases and V by 6 bases; bases with no gene match: 4. This CDR3 spans 15 amino acids. The CDR3 loop is CASRGTSGSSYEQYF. The CDR3 bases are TGTGCCAGTAGAGGGACTAGCGGTAGCTCCTACGAGCAGTACTTC. The full variable domain, completed using reference TRBV19 and TRBJ2-7, is DGGITQSPKYLFRKEGQNVTLSCEQNLNHDAMYWYRQDPGQGLRLIYYSQIVNDFQKGDIAEGYSVSREKKESFPLTVTSAQKNPTAFYLCASRGTSGSSYEQYFGPGTRLTVT.

The V call is TRBV9, the J call TRBJ2-7; 13 nucleotides align to TRBD2. V was pared by 3 bases and J by 3 bases, with 9 bases of the junction left unmatched. From germline, CDR1 is SGDLS and CDR2 YYNGEE. This CDR3 is built from 17 residues. CDR3 in amino acids: CASSDRWGLAGSYEQYF. The CDR3 coding sequence is TGTGCCAGCAGCGATCGATGGGGACTAGCGGGGAGCTACGAGCAGTACTTC.

This clone was found once. The chain combines TRBV29-1 with TRBJ1-3, with unresolved D. The CDR3 length is 13 residues. Trimming shortened V by 5 bases and J by 0 bases, and 8 bases separated the two germline ends. Per the germline V gene, CDR1 is SQVTM and CDR2 is ANQGSEA. The CDR3 loop is CSVFRGSGNTIYF. The CDR3 region has the DNA TGCAGCGTTTTCCGAGGCTCTGGAAACACCATATATTTT.

The chain is built from TRBV5-1 and TRBJ1-1, with D maybe TRBD1 (5 bases). The V end lost 6 bases, the J end lost 3 bases, and 6 bases lay between the germline ends. Germline V gives CDR1 SGHRS, CDR2 YFSETQ. This CDR3 region has 11 residues. The CDR3 spells CASKGDTEAFF. In DNA form, the CDR3 reads TGCGCCAGCAAAGGGGACACTGAAGCTTTCTTT.

This clone was counted between two and nine times. The chain carries TRBV6-6 and TRBJ1-5; possible D gene TRBD1, 5 bases. This CDR3 contains 13 residues. Germline lookup yields CDR1 MNHNY and CDR2 SVGAGI (reference sequence). V was pared by 6 bases and J by 4 bases, with 10 bases between. CDR3 in amino acids: CASSLTENQPQHF. CDR3 DNA: TGTGCCAGCAGCCTGACAGAGAATCAGCCCCAGCATTTT.

The chain recombines TRBV2 with TRBJ2-2; 8 bases are a match to TRBD2. The CDR3 runs to 14 residues. V was pared by 6 bases and J by 0 bases, with 0 bases of the junction left unmatched. Per the germline V gene, CDR1 is SNHLY and CDR2 is FYNNEI. CDR3 loop: CASRLAANTGELFF. CDR3 nucleotide sequence: TGTGCCAGCAGACTAGCGGCGAACACCGGGGAGCTGTTTTTT.

This clone has just one count. This sequence joins TRBV6-1 and TRBJ2-2; perhaps TRBD2 as D (7 bases). The germline V gene has CDR1 MNHNS and CDR2 SASEGT. V shed 10 bases and J shed 8 bases, with 23 bases lying between them. This CDR3 spans 15 amino acids. CDR3 bases: TGTGCCACCCTCCGGGGGGCAGCCGGGACGGGGGAGCTGTTTTTT. Amino acid sequence: CATLRGAAGTGELFF.

The V gene is TRBV19, the J gene TRBJ2-3, with a possible D match to TRBD1 (6 bases). Between the trimmed V and J ends, which lost 6 bases and 2 bases, there was a span of 15 bases. The CDR3 loop spans 15 amino acids. Looked up from germline, CDR1 is LNHDA and CDR2 is SQIVND (reference sequence). CDR3 in DNA: TGTGCCAGTAGCACTACAGGGCGTAACACAGATACGCAGTATTTT. Amino acids: CASSTTGRNTDTQYF.

This clone appeared once. The chain joins TRBV30 to TRBJ2-1, with 7 nucleotides matching TRBD2. The V gene end was trimmed by 4 bases and the J gene end by 8 bases; junction bases not matched to a gene: 11. This CDR3 region has 14 residues. Germline CDR1 and CDR2: GTSNPN and SVGIG (reference sequence). The DNA of the CDR3 is TGTGCCTGGACTCGGGACTACTCGATCGATGAGCAGTTCTTC. It specifies CAWTRDYSIDEQFF. The whole variable domain, filled in from reference TRBV30 and TRBJ2-1, reads SQTIHQWPATLVQPVGSPLSLECTVEGTSNPNLYWYRQAAGRGLQLLFYSVGIGQISSEVPQNLSASRPQDRQFILSSKKLLLSDSGFYLCAWTRDYSIDEQFFGPGTRLTVL.

This rearrangement joins TRBV27 to TRBJ1-2; TRBD1 matches at 7 bases. J lost 8 bases, V lost 6 bases, and 12 bases had no gene match. Germline loops: CDR1 MNHEY, CDR2 SMNVEV (reference sequence). The CDR3 has 14 amino acids. CDR3 amino acids: CASSPDRESRGYTF. CDR3 bases: TGTGCCAGCAGCCCCGACAGGGAATCACGAGGCTACACCTTC.

There are a few counts of this clone. This chain joins TRBV25-1 and TRBJ2-2; maybe TRBD1 (5 bases). V was trimmed by 1 base and J by 2 bases, leaving 11 bases between them. The CDR3 is made up of 16 amino acids. CDR1 MGHDK and CDR2 SYGVNS come from the germline V gene. The DNA for the CDR3 is TGTGCCAGCAGTGAATCGCGGCAGGGTAACACCGGGGAGCTGTTTTTT. It translates to CASSESRQGNTGELFF.

This clone was observed a few times. The V gene is TRBV5-6, the J gene TRBJ1-3, with D possibly being TRBD1 (6 bases). V lost 2 bases and J lost 0, with 12 bases in between. Germline-derived CDR1 and CDR2 are SGHDT and YYEEEE. CDR3 length: 16 amino acids. As DNA, the CDR3 is TGTGCCAGCAGCTTCCGGGGGGCTTCCTCTGGAAACACCATATATTTT. Encoded protein: CASSFRGASSGNTIYF.

This chain connects TRBV5-6 to TRBJ1-3, with a tentative D call TRBD1 (5 bases). The CDR3 is made up of 18 amino acids. Trimming pared 0 bases from V and 4 bases from J, leaving 20 bases between. CDR1 is SGHDT, CDR2 YYEEEE, per germline. In DNA, the CDR3 is TGTGCCAGCAGCTTGGGTAGCTTTTGGGGCTCGAAAGGAAACACCATATATTTT. This codes for CASSLGSFWGSKGNTIYF.

The V gene is TRBV21-1, the J gene TRBJ2-3; the table's D gene call, TRBD2, was not cross checked with the DNA. TRBV21-1 is noted as a pseudogene. This CDR3 is 17 amino acids long. The CDR3 loop reads CASSPGGLEVRTDTQYF. CDR3 DNA: TGTGCCAGCAGCCCCGGAGGTTTAGAAGTCCGCACAGATACGCAGTATTTT.

The rearrangement joins TRBV7-8 to TRBJ2-7, with a possible D match to TRBD1 (5 bases). This CDR3 is built from 15 residues. V lost 3 bases and J 2 bases, leaving 14 bases between the germline ends. In germline, CDR1 is SGHVS, CDR2 FQNEAQ. The DNA for the CDR3 is TGTGCCAGCAGCTTGGGGCGCAGGAGTACCTACGAGCAGTACTTC. It codes for CASSLGRRSTYEQYF.

DNA for the CDR3: TGTGCCAGCAGCTTTGATACAGGGTACAATGAGCAGTTCTTC. Residues: CASSFDTGYNEQFF. The genes are TRBV5-6 and TRBJ2-1; D may be TRBD1 (6 bases). V lost 2 bases and J lost 4, with 10 bases in between. CDR3 length: 14 amino acids. CDR1 SGHDT and CDR2 YYEEEE come from the germline V gene. Full variable domain (outside the CDR3, taken from reference TRBV5-6 and TRBJ2-1): DAGVTQSPTHLIKTRGQQVTLRCSPKSGHDTVSWYQQALGQGPQFIFQYYEEEERQRGNFPDRFSGHQFPNYSSELNVNALLLGDSALYLCASSFDTGYNEQFFGPGTRLTVL.